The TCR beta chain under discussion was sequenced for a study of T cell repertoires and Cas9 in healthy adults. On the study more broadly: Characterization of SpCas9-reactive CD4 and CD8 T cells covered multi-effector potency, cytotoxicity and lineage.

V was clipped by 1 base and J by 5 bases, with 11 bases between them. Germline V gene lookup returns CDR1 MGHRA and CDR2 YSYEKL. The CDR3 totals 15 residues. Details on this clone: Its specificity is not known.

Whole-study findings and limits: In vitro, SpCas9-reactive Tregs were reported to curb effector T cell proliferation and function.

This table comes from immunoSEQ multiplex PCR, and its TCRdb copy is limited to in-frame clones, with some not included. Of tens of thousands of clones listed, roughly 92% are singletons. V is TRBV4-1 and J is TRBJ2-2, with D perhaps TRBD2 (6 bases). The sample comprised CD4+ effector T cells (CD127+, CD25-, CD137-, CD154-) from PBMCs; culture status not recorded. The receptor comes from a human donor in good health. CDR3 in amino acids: CASSQGLDETGELFF. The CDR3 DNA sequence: TGCGCCAGCAGCCAAGGACTAGACGAGACCGGGGAGCTGTTTTTT.